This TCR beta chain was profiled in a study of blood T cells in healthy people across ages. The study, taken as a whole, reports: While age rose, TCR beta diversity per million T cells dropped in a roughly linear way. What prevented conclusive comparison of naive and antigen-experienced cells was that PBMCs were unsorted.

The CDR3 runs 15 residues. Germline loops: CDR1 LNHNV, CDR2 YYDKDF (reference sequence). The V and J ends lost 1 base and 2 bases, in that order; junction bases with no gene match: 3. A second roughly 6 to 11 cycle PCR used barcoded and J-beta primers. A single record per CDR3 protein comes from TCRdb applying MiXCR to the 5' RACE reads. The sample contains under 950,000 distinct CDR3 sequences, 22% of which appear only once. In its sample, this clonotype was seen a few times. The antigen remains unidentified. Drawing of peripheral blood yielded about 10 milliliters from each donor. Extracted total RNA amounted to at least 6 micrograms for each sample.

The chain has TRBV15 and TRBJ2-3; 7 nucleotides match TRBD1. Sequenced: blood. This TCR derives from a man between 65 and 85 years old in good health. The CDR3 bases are TGTGCCACCAGCAGAGGGGACAGACTCACAGATACGCAGTATTTT. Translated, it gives CATSRGDRLTDTQYF.